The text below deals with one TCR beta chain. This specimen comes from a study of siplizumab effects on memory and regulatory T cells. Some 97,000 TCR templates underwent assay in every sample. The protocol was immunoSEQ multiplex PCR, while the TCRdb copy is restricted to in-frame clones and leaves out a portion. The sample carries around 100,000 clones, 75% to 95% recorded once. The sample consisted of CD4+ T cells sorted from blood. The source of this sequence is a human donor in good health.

The CDR3 DNA reads as TGTGCCAGCAGCCTTCAGGGTACTAACTATGGCTACACCTTC. Its protein is CASSLQGTNYGYTF. The rearrangement links TRBV9 to TRBJ1-2; D perhaps matches TRBD1 (5 bases). V was cut by 4 bases and J by 0 bases, with 10 bases left in between. Per germline, CDR1 SGDLS and CDR2 YYNGEE. The CDR3 covers 14 residues.